The 30 T cell receptor beta chains reported below all come from one sample, sequenced in a study of CD8+ T cells in alopecia areata. Following RNA extraction, reverse transcription yielded cDNA that acted as the sequencing template. Data came from immunoSEQ multiplex PCR; TCRdb stores just in-frame clones and leaves some out. Found here are over 5,500 clones, no singletons; the ten largest cover around 28%. Time point meaning: mouse skin 6 weeks after grafting, around onset of hair loss. The material sequenced was skin, taken at week 6. These receptors all come from a C3H/HeJ mouse with alopecia areata. The mouse strain carries the MHC haplotype H2-k.

This clone has a count of ten or more. Any gene name here is a mouse gene name. The sequenced fragment ends 4 residues before the CDR3 boundary, so the rest is inferred from the germline J gene. The chain employs TRBV13-3 and TRBJ2-3; D remains ambiguous. The CDR3 has 16 residues. Trimming took 0 bases from V and 0 from J, leaving 11 bases between them. Germline CDR1 NNHDY, CDR2 SYVADS. CDR3 sequence: CASSDAPWWSAETLYF. The sequenced CDR3 bases are TGTGCCAGCAGTGATGCCCCCTGGTGGAGTGCAGAA.

This clone was counted only a few times. Gene labels here are mouse ones. The sequenced fragment ends 4 residues before the CDR3 boundary, so the rest is inferred from the germline J gene. The J gene is TRBJ2-7, the V gene TRBV13-2, with D tentatively TRBD1 (6 bases). Germline CDR1 is NNHNN and CDR2 is SYGAGS (reference sequence). The CDR3 length is 12 residues. CDR3 loop: CASQAGQYEQYF. The covered CDR3 bases are TGTGCCAGCCAAGCGGGACAATAT.

By frequency in the sample, this clone is large (0.1 to 1%). The genes are named according to mouse. The CDR3 end lies 3 residues beyond the end of the read and is filled in from the germline J gene. This sequence joins TRBV19 and TRBJ1-6; D possibly corresponds to TRBD1 (6 bases). TRBJ1-6 is reported as an ORF; its role is uncertain. The CDR3 is made up of 17 amino acids. V dropped 1 base and J dropped 4 bases, with 15 bases sitting between them. The germline CDR1 and CDR2 sequences are FNHDT and SITEND (reference sequence). The sequenced CDR3 bases are TGTGCCAGCAGTATAAGGGGGGCCGGGATTTATAATTCGCCC. Protein: CASSIRGAGIYNSP. The entire CDR3 protein is CASSIRGAGIYNSPLYF.

This clone showed up many times. The gene names here belong to mouse. The read ends 4 residues shy of where the CDR3 ends; the end is completed using the germline J gene. V gene TRBV1 combines with J gene TRBJ2-2; 8 nucleotides line up with TRBD1. J was trimmed by 0 bases and V by 4 bases; bases with no gene match: 1. Germline assignment: CDR1 NSQYPW and CDR2 LRSPGD (reference sequence). The CDR3 totals 15 residues. CDR3 bases read: TGCACCTGCAGTGAGGGACAGGCAAACACCGGG. It yields the protein CTCSEGQANTG. In full, the CDR3 reads CTCSEGQANTGQLYF.

This clone occurred many times. Gene names are the mouse ones. The sequence runs out 3 residues before the end of the CDR3; the remainder is reconstructed from the germline J gene. This sequence joins TRBV5 and TRBJ1-6; the match to TRBD1 covers 7 bases. TRBJ1-6 is assigned to the ORF class and has an uncertain function. Germline V lookup: CDR1 LGHNA, CDR2 YNLKQL (reference sequence). This CDR3 is built from 19 residues. V lost 0 bases, J lost 0 bases, and 8 bases stayed unmatched. The sequenced CDR3 bases are TGTGCCAGCAGCCAAGATCCCCGGGACAGCCCTTCCTATAATTCGCCC. Protein product: CASSQDPRDSPSYNSP. The full CDR3 protein reads CASSQDPRDSPSYNSPLYF.

This clone showed up many times. Mouse gene names apply. The read finishes 4 residues shy of the CDR3 end, and the germline J gene is used to complete it. V and J are TRBV19 and TRBJ1-2; the D gene is possibly TRBD1 (5 bases). Germline V gene sequence: CDR1 FNHDT, CDR2 SITEND (reference sequence). Trimming took 2 bases from V and 0 from J, leaving 8 bases between them. The CDR3 totals 14 residues. This chain's CDR3 is CASSMTAANSDYTF. CDR3 bases read: TGTGCCAGCAGTATGACAGCTGCAAACTCC. The whole variable domain, filled in from reference TRBV19 and TRBJ1-2, reads GGIITQTPKFLIGQEGQKLTLKCQQNFNHDTMYWYRQDSGKGLRLIYYSITENDLQKGDLSEGYDASREKKSSFSLTVTSAQKNEMAVFLCASSMTAANSDYTFGSGTRLLVI.

Regarding this clone: The gene symbols are mouse symbols. Read data end 4 residues before the CDR3 end; the end is taken from the germline J gene. The chain employs TRBV13-1 and TRBJ2-1, with 9 nucleotides matching TRBD2. V trimming: 2 bases; J trimming: 3 bases; junction bases outside the gene matches: 6. Germline CDR1 and CDR2: NSHNY and SYGAGN. The CDR3 is 16 residues long. This CDR3 is CASSDGTGRFYAEQFF. CDR3 DNA (partial): TGTGCCAGCAGTGACGGGACTGGGCGATTCTATGCT.

About this clone: Only one base separates this from a far larger clonotype, so it likely reflects a read error. Gene and germline names: mouse. The read falls 4 residues short of the CDR3 end, and the missing part is taken from the germline J gene. This sample includes further DNA sequences coding for the same CDR3. The chain recombines TRBV29 with TRBJ1-2, with a weak D call TRBD1 (6 bases). The CDR3 sequence is 13 residues long. CDR1 is MSHET and CDR2 is SYDVDS in the germline V gene. The part of the CDR3 DNA that was read is TGTGCCAGCAGCGGTACAGGGAACTCC. The encoded protein is CASSGTGNS. The full CDR3 is CASSGTGNSDYTF.

This clone was counted at least ten times. All gene names here are mouse names. The read gets to within 4 residues of the CDR3 end, and the germline J gene fills in the rest. V is TRBV13-3 and J is TRBJ1-1; tentatively, D is TRBD1 (5 bases). Germline CDR1 reads NNHDY; CDR2 reads SYVADS. Trimming cost V 3 bases and J 4 bases, with 13 bases left between them. This CDR3 is built from 14 residues. The CDR3 bases that were read are TGTGCCAGCAGTGTTGGACAAGAGGGCACA. Translated: CASSVGQEGT. The CDR3 reads in full as CASSVGQEGTEVFF.

This clone has at least ten counts. The gene symbols are mouse symbols. The CDR3 end is not reached by the read, which stops 4 residues before it; the germline J gene fills it in. The J gene is TRBJ2-3, the V gene TRBV1, with TRBD1 as a possible D gene (5 bases). Germline-derived CDR1 and CDR2 are NSQYPW and LRSPGD (reference sequence). With 3 bases removed from V and 3 bases from J, the gap between germline ends came to 10 bases. The CDR3 totals 14 residues. The part of the CDR3 DNA that was read is TGCACCTGCAGTGCCCAGGGTGGGGCAGAA. This translates into CTCSAQGGAE. The whole CDR3 is CTCSAQGGAETLYF.

This clone was counted between two and nine times. Germline and genes: mouse. The CDR3 end lies 4 residues beyond the end of the read and is filled in from the germline J gene. J is TRBJ1-1 and V is TRBV15; a weak D match, TRBD1 (5 bases). The ends were cut back, 2 bases at V and 0 bases at J, with 7 bases in the middle. This CDR3 is built from 14 residues. The germline gives CDR1 SGHND, CDR2 FRSKSL. The CDR3 sequence: CASSLWGANTEVFF. The sequenced CDR3 bases are TGTGCCAGCAGTTTATGGGGGGCAAACACA.

This clone is medium-sized within its sample. Gene names follow the mouse nomenclature. The CDR3 goes on 4 residues after the read ends, and that part is filled in from the germline J gene. The chain employs TRBV19 and TRBJ1-2, with D maybe TRBD1 (5 bases). The germline V gene encodes CDR1 FNHDT and CDR2 SITEND (reference sequence). This CDR3 is built from 14 residues. CDR3 loop: CASSPLQGWSDYTF. Partial CDR3 DNA: TGTGCCAGCAGCCCCCTCCAGGGTTGGTCC.

This clone has a handful of counts. Genes here carry mouse names. The read stops 4 residues short of the end of the CDR3; the missing end is completed from the germline J gene. The chain combines TRBV29 with TRBJ2-5, with a weak D call TRBD1 (5 bases). The CDR3 is 13 amino acids. The germline V gene encodes CDR1 MSHET and CDR2 SYDVDS. Incomplete CDR3 DNA: TGTGCTAGCAGCCCAGGGTGGGAAGAC. It translates to CASSPGWED. In full, the CDR3 reads CASSPGWEDTQYF.

This clone is medium-sized. Mouse names are used for the genes. The CDR3 is cut off 4 residues early in the read; its end comes from the germline J gene. The chain is built from TRBV16 and TRBJ2-4; D remains unclear. The germline V and J ends were trimmed by 0 bases and 0 bases, with 10 bases remaining between them. Germline CDR1 and CDR2: SGHSA and FRNQAP. This CDR3 comprises 16 residues. Incomplete CDR3 DNA: TGTGCAAGCAGCTTAGATCTATGGTACAGTCAAAAC. Residues: CASSLDLWYSQN. The whole CDR3 protein reads CASSLDLWYSQNTLYF.

This clone was found a few times. The gene symbols are mouse symbols. The read ends 4 residues early relative to the CDR3; the germline J gene fills the gap. The chain carries TRBV13-2 and TRBJ2-5, with TRBD2 matching 10 bases. Germline V gene data show CDR1 as NNHNN and CDR2 as SYGAGS (reference sequence). The CDR3 is 15 amino acids. CDR3 residues: CASGDEWDWGDTQYF. CDR3 DNA, as far as it was read: TGTGCCAGCGGTGATGAGTGGGACTGGGGAGAC.

In its sample, this clone was seen a few times. The genes and germline here are from mouse. This CDR3 reads CASGAGQLSAETLYF. CDR3 DNA, as far as it was read: TGTGCCAGCGGTGCCGGACAACTTAGTGCAGAA. The V and J genes are TRBV13-2 and TRBJ2-3; D is possibly TRBD1 (5 bases). The CDR3 extends 4 residues past the end of the read, so its final part is completed from the germline J gene. The V gene's germline CDR1 is NNHNN and CDR2 SYGAGS (reference sequence). This CDR3 region has 15 residues. V gave up 3 bases and J gave up 0 bases, with 11 bases separating them.

Notes on this clone: Gene names and germline match the mouse. The covered CDR3 bases are TGTGCCAGCAGTGGGGACAGGGGAGGAGGTGCAGAA. It yields the protein CASSGDRGGGAE. The whole CDR3 is CASSGDRGGGAETLYF. The J gene is TRBJ2-3, the V gene TRBV19; 10 bases agree with TRBD1. The read finishes 4 residues shy of the CDR3 end, and the germline J gene is used to complete it. With V trimmed by 4 bases and J by 1 base, 6 bases remained unmatched. The CDR3 has 16 residues. Germline V gene lookup returns CDR1 FNHDT and CDR2 SITEND (reference sequence). Supplemented by reference TRBV19 and TRBJ2-3, the full variable domain reads GGIITQTPKFLIGQEGQKLTLKCQQNFNHDTMYWYRQDSGKGLRLIYYSITENDLQKGDLSEGYDASREKKSSFSLTVTSAQKNEMAVFLCASSGDRGGGAETLYFGSGTRLTVL.

A word on this clone: Mouse gene names and germline throughout. The read terminates 4 residues ahead of where the CDR3 ends, so the germline J gene completes it. This sequence joins TRBV5 and TRBJ1-1; 7 nucleotides agree with TRBD1. CDR1 is LGHNA and CDR2 is YNLKQL in the germline V gene (reference sequence). The CDR3 contains 14 residues. V was clipped by 3 bases and J by 1 base; unmatched bases: 2. The part of the CDR3 DNA that was read is TGTGCCAGCAGCCAGCGGGACAGGAACACA. It specifies CASSQRDRNT. The whole CDR3 is CASSQRDRNTEVFF.

The table lists this clone with a few counts. Any gene name here is a mouse gene name. With the read ending 4 residues before the CDR3 end, the germline J gene is used to fill in that end. This sequence joins TRBV31 and TRBJ1-2; TRBD1 might be the D (6 bases). The CDR3 consists of 12 residues. Germline CDR1 GKSSPN, CDR2 SITVG. V lost 0 bases and J lost 4, with 6 bases in between. The CDR3 sequence: CAWSLGGSDYTF. CDR3 DNA, as far as it was read: TGTGCCTGGAGTCTAGGGGGCTCC.

In its sample, this clone was seen many times. Genes and germline come from the mouse. The sequenced fragment ends 4 residues before the CDR3 boundary, so the rest is inferred from the germline J gene. V is TRBV13-3 and J is TRBJ2-4; unclear D gene. From germline, CDR1 is NNHDY and CDR2 SYVADS. The CDR3 contains 12 residues. CDR3 sequence reads: CASSGRENTLYF. CDR3 DNA (partial): TGTGCCAGCAGTGGAAGGGAAAAC.

This clone was counted between two and nine times. The genes are named according to mouse. The read ends 4 residues before the CDR3 terminus; that terminus is restored from the germline J gene. V gene TRBV13-3 combines with J gene TRBJ2-1; 7 bases match TRBD2. This CDR3 spans 12 amino acids. From germline, CDR1 is NNHDY and CDR2 SYVADS. CDR3 bases read: TGTGCCAGCTGGGGGGAAGGGGCT. Translated: CASWGEGA. The whole CDR3 sequence is CASWGEGAEQFF.

This clone was seen only a few times. Germline and genes here are mouse. The CDR3 is cut off 3 residues early in the read; its end comes from the germline J gene. The rearrangement uses TRBV19 and TRBJ1-6; perhaps TRBD1 as D (6 bases). TRBJ1-6 is an ORF; its function is uncertain. The V gene lost 0 bases and the J gene lost 2 bases, with 9 bases spanning the gap. CDR1 is FNHDT and CDR2 is SITEND in the germline V gene (reference sequence). The CDR3 has 16 residues. CDR3 bases read: TGTGCCAGCAGTATAGTCGGGGGGCCCTATAATTCGCCC. As protein: CASSIVGGPYNSP. The CDR3, in full, reads CASSIVGGPYNSPLYF.

Worth noting for this clone: Mouse gene names and germline throughout. The read falls 4 residues short of the CDR3 end, and the missing part is taken from the germline J gene. This rearrangement joins TRBV5 to TRBJ2-7; TRBD2 matches at 10 bases. Trimming took 0 bases from V and 3 from J; bases not matched to a gene: 5. CDR1 LGHNA and CDR2 YNLKQL come from the germline V gene (reference sequence). CDR3 length: 16 residues. The DNA read from the CDR3 is TGTGCCAGCAGCCAAGACCAGGACTGGGGGTTCTAT. This encodes CASSQDQDWGFY. The whole CDR3 sequence reads CASSQDQDWGFYEQYF.

Many counts were recorded for this clone. Gene names follow the mouse nomenclature. The read terminates 4 residues before the CDR3 end, so the remaining end is supplied by the germline J gene. V is TRBV16 and J is TRBJ1-2, with TRBD1 matching over 9 bases. V dropped 1 base and J dropped 0; count of bases not matched to a gene: 0. Germline V gene data show CDR1 as SGHSA and CDR2 as FRNQAP. CDR3 length equals 15 residues. CDR3 region: CASSLGDRANSDYTF. CDR3 DNA, as far as it was read: TGTGCAAGCAGCTTAGGGGACAGGGCAAACTCC.

This clone has at least ten counts. Mouse gene names apply. With the read ending 4 residues before the CDR3 end, the germline J gene is used to fill in that end. V is TRBV19 and J is TRBJ2-7; a possible D gene is TRBD1 (6 bases). The germline gives CDR1 FNHDT, CDR2 SITEND (reference sequence). CDR3 size: 12 residues. This CDR3 is CASSIDRDEQYF. The DNA read from the CDR3 is TGTGCCAGCAGTATAGACAGGGAT. Supplemented by reference TRBV19 and TRBJ2-7, the full variable domain reads GGIITQTPKFLIGQEGQKLTLKCQQNFNHDTMYWYRQDSGKGLRLIYYSITENDLQKGDLSEGYDASREKKSSFSLTVTSAQKNEMAVFLCASSIDRDEQYFGPGTRLTVL.

This clone was found many times. Germline and genes here are mouse. Sequencing ends 4 residues short of the CDR3 end; the germline J gene provides the rest. This chain links TRBV3 with TRBJ2-5; TRBD1 agrees at 10 bases. CDR3 length equals 18 residues. Unmatched junction bases numbered 9, after V lost 0 bases and J lost 3 bases. Germline-derived CDR1 and CDR2 are SNHLY and FYNGKV (reference sequence). The DNA read from the CDR3 is TGTGCCAGCAGCTTAGCGCCTCGGGACAGGGGTAATCAAGAC. It specifies CASSLAPRDRGNQD. The complete CDR3 reads CASSLAPRDRGNQDTQYF.

Many counts were recorded for this clone. The gene names here belong to mouse. The CDR3 goes on 4 residues after the read ends, and that part is filled in from the germline J gene. The V call is TRBV13-1, the J call TRBJ1-2; 7 bases are a match to TRBD1. After removal of 0 bases from V and 4 bases from J, the junction contained 6 bases not matched to a gene. This CDR3 has 15 residues. Per germline, CDR1 NSHNY and CDR2 SYGAGN. CDR3 DNA (partial): TGTGCCAGCAGTGATGTCACAGGGGAGGGCTCC. This gives the protein CASSDVTGEGS. The full CDR3 sequence reads CASSDVTGEGSDYTF.

Turning to this clone: Mouse names are used for the genes. The observed sequence ends 4 residues before the CDR3 terminus, with the missing tail filled in from the germline J gene. This chain uses TRBV5 with TRBJ2-5; a weak D match, TRBD1 (5 bases). Germline V gene sequence: CDR1 LGHNA, CDR2 YNLKQL (reference sequence). The CDR3 runs to 14 residues. V shed 0 bases and J shed 3 bases, with 7 bases lying between them. Partial CDR3 DNA: TGTGCCAGCAGCCAAGATGACAGACAAGAC. Amino acids: CASSQDDRQD. The entire CDR3 sequence reads CASSQDDRQDTQYF.

A word on this clone: Here the gene names and germline are mouse. The missing CDR3 end, 4 residues past where the read stops, is filled in from the germline J gene. The J gene is TRBJ2-1, the V gene TRBV19; tentatively, D is TRBD2 (6 bases). Germline loops: CDR1 FNHDT, CDR2 SITEND (reference sequence). Trimming removed 0 bases from V and 3 bases from J, with 13 bases in between. There are 16 residues in the CDR3. CDR3 protein: CASSIGSGGSYAEQFF. Incomplete CDR3 DNA: TGTGCCAGCAGTATAGGAAGTGGGGGTTCCTATGCT.

About this clone: All gene names here are mouse names. The read ends 4 residues early relative to the CDR3; the germline J gene fills the gap. V and J are TRBV14 and TRBJ2-3; 9 nucleotides agree with TRBD1. In germline, CDR1 is SGHDT, CDR2 FRDEAV. With V trimmed by 1 base and J by 3 bases, 6 bases remained unmatched. The CDR3 runs to 16 residues. CDR3 sequence: CASSFGTGRRAETLYF. The CDR3 bases that were read are TGTGCCAGCAGTTTCGGGACAGGGAGGAGAGCAGAA.